A selection of T cell receptor beta chains follows, all from one sample in a study of blood T cell repertoires in COVID-19. Data came from immunoSEQ multiplex PCR; TCRdb stores just in-frame clones and leaves some out. The sample records almost 250,000 clones, about 89% being singletons. The sample taken for sequencing was PBMCs or T cells enriched from blood (not recorded which). These receptors originate from a young woman who had recovered from COVID-19. Each CDR3 is given with its conserved first and last residue.

v_call cdr3_aa
TRBV2 CASVWDRKQPQHF
TRBV21-1 CASSNPWGSLAGAPRGYEQYF
TRBV28 CASSLASSGVTDTQYF
TRBV12-3/TRBV12-4 CASSQGANYGYTF
TRBV19 CASSPNRDRAGGGKLFF
TRBV15 CATKEIAGDNEQFF
TRBV19 CASSIAVLYGYTF
TRBV7-2 CASSFSADEQFF
TRBV27 CASRANAEYF
TRBV9 CASSVSPAGNYEQYF
TRBV12-3/TRBV12-4 CASGTSGSYEQYF
TRBV11-2 CASSVGQSTQPQHF
TRBV30 CAWSAGTGGYEQYF
TRBV9 CASSVGTGSRLYGYTF
TRBV6-4 CASSRTANTEAFF
TRBV7-3 CASSVAGVPSYNEQFF
TRBV13 CASSPPGHRYTEAFF
TRBV20-1 CSVSGNTEAFF
TRBV7-2 CASSLEGGRLGYGYTF
TRBV7-9 CASSPSTDTQYF
TRBV4-3 CASSHRTGDLEAFF
TRBV14 CASSRSGAGASYEQYF
TRBV28 CASSGGDRARRSFF
TRBV27 CASSLFAGGPLNEQFF
TRBV19 CASSIDLGTGNTDTQYF
TRBV20-1 CSASPAGTGNGYTF
TRBV9 CASSVAGLAGVYNEQFF